This passage covers 14 T cell receptor beta chains from one sample sequenced in a study of blood T cell repertoires in COVID-19 (dated by TCRdb to between 2020 and 2021). The receptor library was made with the immunoSEQ multiplex PCR assay. TCRdb stores this immuneACCESS table with in-frame sequences only. Part of the clones is absent; in the studies checked, under half of the shortfall reflects unresolved V genes, and no reason is known for the rest. The sample includes about 250,000 clones, with around 80% observed a single time. The ten largest clones take up approximately 6% of the sample. The specimen sequenced was peripheral blood. These receptors came from an elderly man with acute or convalescent COVID-19.

CDR3 sequence: CASSPGLAGSYEQYF. The CDR3 DNA sequence: TGTGCCAGCAGTCCAGGACTAGCGGGGTCCTACGAGCAGTACTTC. The rearrangement links TRBV6-2 or TRBV6-3 to TRBJ2-7, with 12 positions matching TRBD2. Germline values: CDR1 MNHEY, CDR2 SVGEGT. The ends lost 5 bases at V and 1 base at J; junction bases unmatched: 3. CDR3 length equals 15 residues.

This chain links TRBV19 with TRBJ2-4; no reliable D call. Germline V gene data show CDR1 as LNHDA and CDR2 as SQIVND (reference sequence). The CDR3 spans 15 residues. V shed 4 bases and J shed 0 bases, with 10 bases lying between them. CDR3 sequence (DNA): TGTGCCAGTAGTAATACAGATCTAGCCAAAAACATTCAGTACTTC. As protein: CASSNTDLAKNIQYF. The entire variable domain, with the rest obtained from reference TRBV19 and TRBJ2-4, is as follows: DGGITQSPKYLFRKEGQNVTLSCEQNLNHDAMYWYRQDPGQGLRLIYYSQIVNDFQKGDIAEGYSVSREKKESFPLTVTSAQKNPTAFYLCASSNTDLAKNIQYFGAGTRLSVL.

This clone was seen a handful of times. The rearrangement joins TRBV5-1 to TRBJ2-7, with D perhaps matching TRBD2 (5 bases). V lost 0 bases and J lost 5, with 9 bases in between. The germline CDR1 and CDR2 sequences are SGHRS and YFSETQ. The CDR3 runs to 13 residues. The CDR3 region has the DNA TGCGCCAGCAGCTTGGGTCGGGGAGACGAGCAGTACTTC. Translating gives CASSLGRGDEQYF.

V gene TRBV6-4 combines with J gene TRBJ2-1; D call uncertain. The CDR3 sequence is 13 residues long. CDR1 and CDR2 from the germline V gene are MRHNA and SNTAGT. Trimming took off 4 bases at V and 5 bases at J, with 9 bases between the two ends. The CDR3 sequence is CASSVEENNEQFF. The CDR3 DNA reads TGTGCCAGCAGTGTTGAGGAGAACAATGAGCAGTTCTTC.

This rearrangement joins TRBV3-1 (or the pseudogene TRBV3-2) to TRBJ1-6; perhaps TRBD1 as D (6 bases). Trimming took 3 bases from V and 8 from J, leaving 11 bases between them. The CDR3 extends over 14 amino acids. In germline, CDR1 is LGHDT, CDR2 YNNKEL (reference sequence). The DNA of the CDR3 is TGTGCCAGCAGCCACAGGGGCCAAGATTCACCCCTCCACTTT. Amino acid sequence: CASSHRGQDSPLHF.

The chain combines TRBV28 with TRBJ2-7; TRBD1 might be the D (6 bases). This CDR3 has 14 amino acids. The V and J ends lost 5 bases and 6 bases respectively, with 17 bases between them. CDR1 is MDHEN and CDR2 is SYDVKM in the germline V gene. The DNA of the CDR3 is TGTGCCAGCAGTGGCTCCCAACAGGGCCGCGAGCAGTACTTC. Its protein product is CASSGSQQGREQYF.

For the CDR3, the DNA is TGTGCCAGCAGCTTAGCGGGGGTAGGGGGCGTTGAAAAACTGTTTTTT. It is translated as CASSLAGVGGVEKLFF. The rearrangement uses TRBV11-2 and TRBJ1-4; 7 bases line up with TRBD1. This CDR3 region has 16 residues. Germline V gene sequence: CDR1 SGHAT, CDR2 FQNNGV. Losses at the gene ends were 1 base for V and 7 bases for J; bases not matched to a gene: 9.

This rearrangement joins TRBV4-1 to TRBJ1-2; 10 bases line up with TRBD1. The CDR3 loop spans 16 amino acids. Germline CDR1 and CDR2: MGHRA and YSYEKL. V was pared by 2 bases and J by 4 bases, with 7 bases of the junction left unmatched. CDR3 in DNA: TGCGCCAGCAGCCAAAATACCGGGACAGGGGTCTATGGCTACACCTTC. Amino acids: CASSQNTGTGVYGYTF.

For the CDR3, the DNA is TGCAGCGTTGGGGACAGGGGTGAAAAACTGTTTTTT. Amino acid sequence: CSVGDRGEKLFF. The chain couples TRBV29-1 to TRBJ1-4; the match to TRBD1 covers 10 bases. Germline CDR1 reads SQVTM; CDR2 reads ANQGSEA. The CDR3 extends over 12 amino acids. V lost 4 bases, J lost 7 bases, and 0 bases stayed unmatched. The entire variable domain, with the rest obtained from reference TRBV29-1 and TRBJ1-4, is as follows: SAVISQKPSRDICQRGTSLTIQCQVDSQVTMMFWYRQQPGQSLTLIATANQGSEATYESGFVIDKFPISRPNLTFSTLTVSNMSPEDSSIYLCSVGDRGEKLFFGSGTQLSVL.

With regard to this clone: The sample contains more than one DNA sequence encoding this CDR3. The V gene is TRBV7-2, the J gene TRBJ2-7, with D perhaps matching TRBD2 (5 bases). This CDR3 is built from 13 residues. CDR1 is SGHTA, CDR2 FQGNSA, per germline. Trimming shortened V by 4 bases and J by 2 bases, and 9 bases separated the two germline ends. The CDR3 loop reads CASSSGGPYEQYF. The CDR3, as DNA: TGTGCCAGCAGCTCGGGCGGGCCCTACGAGCAGTACTTC.

The rearrangement uses TRBV28 and TRBJ2-1, with 7 bases identical to TRBD2. This CDR3 comprises 15 residues. Germline V gives CDR1 MDHEN, CDR2 SYDVKM. V gave up 6 bases and J gave up 10 bases; unmatched junction bases: 15. Written as DNA, the CDR3 is TGTGCCAGCAGGGGCCGAGCCCGGACTAGTCAAGAGCAGTTCTTC. Protein: CASRGRARTSQEQFF.

The chain uses TRBV24-1 and TRBJ2-1; 10 bases are a match to TRBD2. Trimming took 1 base from V and 1 from J; bases not matched to a gene: 9. The CDR3 has 19 amino acids. CDR1 and CDR2 from the germline V gene are KGHDR and SFDVKD. The CDR3 bases are TGTGCCACCAGTGATTTCCCTAGCGGGAGAGGCCATTCCTACAATGAGCAGTTCTTC. Translating gives CATSDFPSGRGHSYNEQFF.

The chain carries TRBV2 and TRBJ2-1; D may be TRBD2 (6 bases). V dropped 4 bases and J dropped 7 bases, with 17 bases sitting between them. The CDR3 has 15 amino acids. Looked up from germline, CDR1 is SNHLY and CDR2 is FYNNEI. CDR3 in amino acids: CASSASAGSFNEQFF. CDR3 bases: TGTGCCAGCAGTGCGTCCGCGGGGTCATTTAATGAGCAGTTCTTC.

This clone has a handful of counts. The J gene is TRBJ2-2, the V gene TRBV6-2 or TRBV6-3; TRBD2 might be the D (6 bases). V was pared by 6 bases and J by 2 bases, with 13 bases between. The CDR3 covers 15 residues. Germline values: CDR1 MNHEY, CDR2 SVGEGT. CDR3 in DNA: TGTGCCAGCAGCGATCGGGGACTCAACACCGGGGAGCTGTTTTTT. Translating it yields CASSDRGLNTGELFF.